This T cell receptor beta chain comes out of a study of T cell responses to AZD1222 COVID-19 vaccine. Repertoires were generated with immunoSEQ multiplex PCR, while TCRdb's copy carries only in-frame clones and drops some. The table shows some 100,000 clones, with about 88% occurring only once. Regarding this clone: Its cognate antigen is unknown.

Study-wide findings and caveats: The donors showed a predominance of white British ancestry and of females, with possible underestimation of clonal diversity. It was only a handful of AZD1222 recipients who were seropositive at baseline.

Germline CDR1 is MGHDK and CDR2 is SYGVNS. The V gene end was trimmed by 8 bases and the J gene end by 1 base; junction bases not matched to a gene: 11. The CDR3 is 15 residues long. The gene calls are TRBV25-1 and TRBJ2-7, with 7 bases lining up with TRBD1. The source material was peripheral blood, sampled on day 0 of AZD1222 vaccination. The clonotype comes from an adult in good health. CDR3 loop: CASDEHKTGSYEQYF. CDR3 nucleotides: TGTGCCAGCGACGAGCACAAGACAGGGTCCTACGAGCAGTACTTC.